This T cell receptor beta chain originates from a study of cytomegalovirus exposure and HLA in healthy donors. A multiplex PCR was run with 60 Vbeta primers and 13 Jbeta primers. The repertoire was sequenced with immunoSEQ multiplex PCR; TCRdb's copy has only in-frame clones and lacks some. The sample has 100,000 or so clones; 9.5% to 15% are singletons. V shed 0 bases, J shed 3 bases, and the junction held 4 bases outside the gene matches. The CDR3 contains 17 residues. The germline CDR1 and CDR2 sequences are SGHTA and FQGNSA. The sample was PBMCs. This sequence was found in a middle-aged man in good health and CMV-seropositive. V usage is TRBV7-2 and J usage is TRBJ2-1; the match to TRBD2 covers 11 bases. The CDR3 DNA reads TGTGCCAGCAGCTTAGCGGGAGGGACTAGCGGCTACAATGAGCAGTTCTTC. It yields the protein CASSLAGGTSGYNEQFF.